This TCR beta chain was captured by sequencing in a study of blood T cell repertoires in COVID-19. The overall study: Some COVID-19 samples were acute and others convalescent; all came from the United States, Italy and Spain.

The CDR3 sequence is 14 residues long. Per the germline V gene, CDR1 is MGHRA and CDR2 is YSYEKL. Note on this clone: One junction end does not reproduce the germline sequence, and a read error may be involved.

Profiling relied on immunoSEQ multiplex PCR, and the TCRdb table lists in-frame clones only, not all of them. The table records roughly 380,000 clones, more than 70% of them present only once. The TCR originated in a man in his thirties or forties who had recovered from COVID-19. The sequenced material came from PBMCs or T cells enriched from blood (not recorded which). V gene TRBV4-1 combines with J gene TRBJ2-1; D is ambiguous. The CDR3 DNA reads as TGCGCCAGCCGCCAAGTTAGCTCCTACAATGAGCAGTTCTTC. As protein: CASRQVSSYNEQFF.